The 14 T cell receptor beta chains below all came from one sample that was sequenced in a study of blood T cell repertoires in COVID-19. Sequencing was performed with immunoSEQ multiplex PCR; in TCRdb, only in-frame clones are kept and a portion is missing. The data contain roughly 300,000 clones, 65% to 90% of them singletons. Sequencing input: peripheral blood. All receptors derive from a human donor in a cohort sampled during active COVID-19.

The table lists this clone with a count of one. V and J are TRBV4-2 and TRBJ2-1; TRBD2 matches 8 bases. CDR3 length: 16 residues. Looked up from germline, CDR1 is LGHNA and CDR2 is YNFKEQ. Trimming at V came to 7 bases and at J to 8 bases, leaving 16 bases not matched to a gene. The CDR3 reads CASKREAGALGDEQFF. As DNA, the CDR3 is TGTGCCAGCAAGAGAGAAGCGGGAGCGCTAGGGGATGAGCAGTTCTTC.

The genes are TRBV5-1 and TRBJ2-3; D gene ambiguous. Per the germline V gene, CDR1 is SGHRS and CDR2 is YFSETQ. The CDR3 totals 10 residues. With 5 bases removed from V and 5 bases from J, the gap between germline ends came to 3 bases. This CDR3 reads CASRRDTQYF. The CDR3 nucleotides are TGCGCCAGCAGGAGAGATACGCAGTATTTT.

V usage is TRBV6-6 and J usage is TRBJ2-2; perhaps TRBD2 as D (5 bases). V was trimmed by 6 bases and J by 5 bases, leaving 16 bases between them. The CDR3 has 15 amino acids. CDR1 is MNHNY, CDR2 SVGAGI, per germline (reference sequence). The CDR3 here is CASSLGVLRTGELFF. CDR3 DNA: TGTGCCAGCAGCCTCGGGGTACTGCGGACCGGGGAGCTGTTTTTT.

V is TRBV7-2 and J is TRBJ2-5, with 8 bases identical to TRBD2. Looked up from germline, CDR1 is SGHTA and CDR2 is FQGNSA. This CDR3 region has 15 residues. V lost 4 bases, J lost 7 bases, and 11 bases stayed unmatched. DNA for the CDR3: TGTGCCAGCAGCTCGCCCAGCAGCGGGAGAGGGACCCAGTACTTC. Translating gives CASSSPSSGRGTQYF.

The count of this clone is one. The gene calls are TRBV27 and TRBJ2-1, with a tentative D call TRBD2 (5 bases). The ends were cut back, 3 bases at V and 7 bases at J, with 7 bases in the middle. The CDR3 runs 12 residues. Germline V gene sequence: CDR1 MNHEY, CDR2 SMNVEV (reference sequence). CDR3 protein: CASSLTKNEQFF. In DNA form, the CDR3 reads TGTGCCAGCAGTTTGACTAAAAATGAGCAGTTCTTC.

J is TRBJ2-7 and V is TRBV27; 11 bases are shared with TRBD2. CDR1 is MNHEY, CDR2 SMNVEV, per germline (reference sequence). The CDR3 has 15 residues. Trimming at V came to 6 bases and at J to 0 bases, leaving 4 bases not matched to a gene. The CDR3 DNA sequence: TGTGCCAGCAGCCGGGGGACTAGCGGCTCCTACGAGCAGTACTTC. Translated, it gives CASSRGTSGSYEQYF.

The rearrangement links TRBV6-5 to TRBJ2-6; TRBD1 aligns across 7 bases. Germline loops: CDR1 MNHEY, CDR2 SVGAGI. J lost 0 bases, V lost 11 bases, and 7 bases had no gene match. There are 15 residues in the CDR3. The CDR3 nucleotides read TGTGCCGAAGCCAGGGACAGCTCTGGGGCCAACGTCCTGACTTTC. It specifies CAEARDSSGANVLTF.

This sequence joins TRBV5-1 and TRBJ2-1; 10 bases line up with TRBD2. V was pared by 4 bases and J by 8 bases, with 9 bases of the junction left unmatched. The CDR3 extends over 15 amino acids. Germline values: CDR1 SGHRS, CDR2 YFSETQ. CDR3 amino acids: CASSMEAGGPDEQFF. The CDR3 coding sequence is TGCGCCAGCAGCATGGAAGCGGGAGGGCCTGATGAGCAGTTCTTC.

The rearrangement uses TRBV18 and TRBJ1-5; D might be TRBD1 (5 bases). Germline lookup yields CDR1 KGHSH and CDR2 LQKENI. The CDR3 is made up of 14 amino acids. The germline V and J ends were trimmed by 3 bases and 5 bases, with 11 bases remaining between them. The CDR3 DNA sequence: TGTGCCAGCTCACCTTTCGACAGTGATCAGCCCCAGCATTTT. The encoded protein is CASSPFDSDQPQHF. Together with reference TRBV18 and TRBJ1-5, the CDR3 gives the full variable domain: NAGVMQNPRHLVRRRGQEARLRCSPMKGHSHVYWYRQLPEEGLKFMVYLQKENIIDESGMPKERFSAEFPKEGPSILRIQQVVRGDSAAYFCASSPFDSDQPQHFGDGTRLSIL.

The chain employs TRBV18 and TRBJ2-2, with 15 bases that match TRBD2. The germline CDR1 and CDR2 sequences are KGHSH and LQKENI. The CDR3 loop spans 16 amino acids. The ends lost 6 bases at V and 3 bases at J; junction bases unmatched: 2. This CDR3 reads CASSGLAGGYTGELFF. The CDR3 nucleotides are TGTGCCAGCTCGGGACTAGCGGGAGGTTACACCGGGGAGCTGTTTTTT.

The V call is TRBV12-3 or TRBV12-4, the J call TRBJ2-1; a possible D gene is TRBD1 (5 bases). Trimming removed 3 bases from V and 8 bases from J, with 5 bases in between. This CDR3 spans 11 amino acids. CDR3 bases: TGTGCCAGCAGTTTGGGGCATGAGCAGTTCTTC. Its translation: CASSLGHEQFF.

CDR3 coding DNA: TGCGCCAGCAGCTCCACAAATTACAATGAGCAGTTCTTC. Translation: CASSSTNYNEQFF. The rearrangement joins TRBV5-1 to TRBJ2-1, with D hard to call. The V end lost 3 bases, the J end lost 4 bases, and 8 bases lay between the germline ends. CDR3 length: 13 amino acids. Germline CDR1 reads SGHRS; CDR2 reads YFSETQ. The whole variable domain, filled in from reference TRBV5-1 and TRBJ2-1, reads KAGVTQTPRYLIKTRGQQVTLSCSPISGHRSVSWYQQTPGQGLQFLFEYFSETQRNKGNFPGRFSGRQFSNSRSEMNVSTLELGDSALYLCASSSTNYNEQFFGPGTRLTVL.

J is TRBJ1-1 and V is TRBV27, with D perhaps matching TRBD1 (5 bases). The CDR3 covers 13 residues. In germline, CDR1 is MNHEY, CDR2 SMNVEV (reference sequence). Trimming stripped 5 bases from V and 8 bases from J, with 15 bases between. CDR3: CASSPARWTEAFF. The CDR3, as DNA: TGTGCCAGCAGTCCCGCCCGCTGGACAGAAGCTTTCTTT.

The V and J genes are TRBV7-8 and TRBJ1-2; TRBD1 might be the D (5 bases). The length of the CDR3 is 12 residues. Germline loops: CDR1 SGHVS, CDR2 FQNEAQ. Trimming removed 4 bases from V and 8 bases from J, with 11 bases in between. The CDR3 DNA sequence: TGTGCCAGCAGCTCGGGACTCCCGGGCTACACCTTC. It is translated as CASSSGLPGYTF.